This T cell receptor (beta chain) was sequenced during a study of OX40 agonist ivuxolimab in advanced cancers. Turning to the study itself: Patients with prior anti-PD-1, anti-PD-L1 or anti-CTLA-4 therapy were eligible; less than 50% had some. Partial responses were achieved by three patients, one with hepatocellular carcinoma and two with cutaneous melanoma.

V lost 4 bases and J 2 bases, leaving 15 bases between the germline ends. Looked up from germline, CDR1 is GTSNPN and CDR2 is SVGIG (reference sequence). This CDR3 contains 15 residues. The assay was immunoSEQ multiplex PCR, and TCRdb's table has in-frame clones only and misses some. Here the sample spans some 19,000 clones, 87% being singletons. This material consisted of CD4+ or CD8+ T cells sorted from blood, taken in a trial of the OX40 agonist ivuxolimab. This chain uses TRBV30 with TRBJ1-5; D perhaps matches TRBD1 (6 bases). The receptor comes from an adult with an advanced solid tumor such as melanoma, head and neck, liver or kidney cancer. The CDR3 DNA follows: TGTGCCTGGACCGATGGAGCAGGGGGCAATCAGCCCCAGCATTTT. Its protein product is CAWTDGAGGNQPQHF.